The 28 T cell receptor beta chains below all came from one sample that was sequenced in a study of technical replicates of blood from a handful of donors. The repertoire was sequenced with immunoSEQ multiplex PCR; TCRdb's copy has only in-frame clones and lacks some. This table holds roughly 80,000 clones, about 89% found once. Input material: T cells isolated from PBMCs. These receptor sequences come from a human donor in good health.

The chain has TRBV5-6 and TRBJ2-1; no clear D. The CDR3 runs to 12 residues. Per the germline V gene, CDR1 is SGHDT and CDR2 is YYEEEE. The ends were cut back, 4 bases at V and 5 bases at J, with 7 bases in the middle. In nucleotides, the CDR3 is TGTGCCAGCAGCGCGTTCGACAATGAGCAGTTCTTC. Protein: CASSAFDNEQFF.

The chain uses TRBV6-4 and TRBJ2-3; 7 bases match TRBD1. J gave up 4 bases and V 6 bases, and 10 bases lay outside the gene matches. This CDR3 comprises 15 residues. CDR1 is MRHNA, CDR2 SNTAGT, per germline. CDR3 DNA: TGTGCCAGCAGCGTACAGGGGTTATCGGCAGATACGCAGTATTTT. Translation: CASSVQGLSADTQYF.

This chain connects TRBV28 to TRBJ1-4; D may be TRBD1 (5 bases). CDR3 length: 14 amino acids. Germline assignment: CDR1 MDHEN and CDR2 SYDVKM. The ends were cut back, 6 bases at V and 8 bases at J, with 16 bases in the middle. The DNA for the CDR3 is TGTGCCAGCAGCAATCCCAGCAAGGGGGAAAAACTGTTTTTT. Amino acids: CASSNPSKGEKLFF.

This clone was found once. This sequence joins TRBV5-1 and TRBJ1-1, with D perhaps TRBD1 (6 bases). V was trimmed by 3 bases and J by 0 bases, leaving 9 bases between them. Germline-derived CDR1 and CDR2 are SGHRS and YFSETQ. The CDR3 totals 14 residues. The CDR3 reads CASSSTGMNTEAFF. The DNA for the CDR3 is TGCGCCAGCAGCTCGACAGGCATGAACACTGAAGCTTTCTTT.

The chain uses TRBV30 and TRBJ1-5; 9 positions match TRBD1. This CDR3 spans 15 amino acids. V shed 0 bases, J shed 6 bases, and the junction held 6 bases outside the gene matches. Germline CDR1 GTSNPN, CDR2 SVGIG (reference sequence). CDR3 loop: CAWSVQQGAGQPQHF. DNA for the CDR3: TGTGCCTGGAGTGTACAACAGGGGGCCGGTCAGCCCCAGCATTTT.

The rearrangement links TRBV12-5 to TRBJ2-3, with D maybe TRBD2 (6 bases). Germline assignment: CDR1 LGHNT and CDR2 FRNRAP. The CDR3 extends over 16 amino acids. With 6 bases removed from V and 0 bases from J, the gap between germline ends came to 16 bases. CDR3 in amino acids: CASGSGLAPSTDTQYF. The CDR3 DNA follows: TGTGCTAGTGGCTCGGGTCTAGCGCCTAGCACAGATACGCAGTATTTT.

The chain links TRBV6-1 to TRBJ2-1, with D possibly being TRBD2 (6 bases). Germline V CDR1 and CDR2: MNHNS, SASEGT. Trimming removed 6 bases at V and 5 bases at J, with 8 bases between. This CDR3 is 12 amino acids long. The CDR3 nucleotides read TGTGCCAGCAGCGGACTACACAATGAGCAGTTCTTC. This gives the protein CASSGLHNEQFF.

This sequence joins TRBV2 and TRBJ1-2, with unresolved D. The CDR3 length is 12 residues. Germline lookup yields CDR1 SNHLY and CDR2 FYNNEI. Trimming removed 4 bases at V and 3 bases at J, with 6 bases between. CDR3: CASSVTDYGYTF. CDR3 bases: TGTGCCAGCAGTGTAACAGACTATGGCTACACCTTC.

V usage is TRBV6-6 and J usage is TRBJ2-7; TRBD1 matches at 8 bases. CDR1 and CDR2 from the germline V gene are MNHNY and SVGAGI (reference sequence). This CDR3 is built from 14 residues. Trimming removed 5 bases from V and 7 bases from J; junction bases left unmatched: 10. CDR3 in amino acids: CASSRRQGMGEQYF. Here the CDR3 DNA reads TGTGCCAGCAGTCGAAGACAGGGGATGGGTGAGCAGTACTTC.

The J gene is TRBJ2-7, the V gene TRBV30, with 11 positions matching TRBD2. Germline V gives CDR1 GTSNPN, CDR2 SVGIG (reference sequence). J lost 4 bases, V lost 2 bases, and 13 bases had no gene match. This CDR3 spans 17 amino acids. CDR3 region: CAWSREVAGGIAYEQYF. DNA for the CDR3: TGTGCCTGGAGTCGAGAAGTAGCGGGAGGGATTGCATACGAGCAGTACTTC.

V and J are TRBV29-1 and TRBJ2-3, with D unresolved. V was pared by 4 bases and J by 3 bases, with 2 bases between. This CDR3 is built from 10 residues. CDR1 SQVTM and CDR2 ANQGSEA come from the germline V gene. The CDR3 nucleotides read TGCAGCGTTGTAACAGATACGCAGTATTTT. This translates into CSVVTDTQYF.

This chain uses TRBV5-4 with TRBJ2-3; 10 bases agree with TRBD2. The CDR3 runs 18 residues. Germline trimming cut 4 bases from V and 0 bases from J; bases unmatched to any gene: 11. Germline V lookup: CDR1 SGHNT, CDR2 YYREEE (reference sequence). The CDR3 spells CASSPIIRTSGSTDTQYF. The CDR3 DNA is TGTGCCAGCAGCCCAATCATTCGGACTAGCGGAAGCACAGATACGCAGTATTTT.

V is TRBV7-2 and J is TRBJ2-7; TRBD1 aligns across 7 bases. The CDR3 totals 14 residues. Germline-derived CDR1 and CDR2 are SGHTA and FQGNSA. V was clipped by 3 bases and J by 4 bases; unmatched bases: 6. CDR3 DNA sequence: TGTGCCAGCAGCTTGGACAGGTTGGGGTACGAGCAGTACTTC. It encodes CASSLDRLGYEQYF.

The rearrangement links TRBV5-6 to TRBJ2-5; weak D call: TRBD2 (5 bases). The CDR3 is made up of 11 amino acids. V shed 4 bases and J shed 4 bases, with 5 bases lying between them. Per the germline V gene, CDR1 is SGHDT and CDR2 is YYEEEE. CDR3 region: CASSGRETQYF. CDR3 bases: TGTGCCAGCAGCGGGAGAGAGACCCAGTACTTC. Variable domain in full (rest from reference TRBV5-6 and TRBJ2-5): DAGVTQSPTHLIKTRGQQVTLRCSPKSGHDTVSWYQQALGQGPQFIFQYYEEEERQRGNFPDRFSGHQFPNYSSELNVNALLLGDSALYLCASSGRETQYFGPGTRLLVL.

The V and J genes are TRBV6-6 and TRBJ2-4, with D possibly matching TRBD2 (6 bases). The CDR3 consists of 15 residues. In germline, CDR1 is MNHNY, CDR2 SVGAGI (reference sequence). Trimming took 0 bases from V and 6 from J, leaving 12 bases between them. The CDR3 nucleotides read TGTGCCAGCAGTTACTCGGGGGAGGACGGAAACATTCAGTACTTC. Encoded protein: CASSYSGEDGNIQYF.

The chain links TRBV5-5 to TRBJ1-4, with D unclear. Trimming shortened V by 0 bases and J by 10 bases, and 16 bases separated the two germline ends. CDR1 and CDR2 from the germline V gene are SGHKS and YYEKEE (reference sequence). The CDR3 contains 15 residues. The CDR3 sequence: CASSLAGGEEGKLFF. Written as DNA, the CDR3 is TGTGCCAGCAGCTTGGCCGGAGGTGAGGAAGGAAAACTGTTTTTT.

The chain couples TRBV25-1 to TRBJ2-2, with D uncertain. Trimming shortened V by 5 bases and J by 5 bases, and 9 bases separated the two germline ends. The CDR3 loop spans 13 amino acids. Germline assignment: CDR1 MGHDK and CDR2 SYGVNS. CDR3 bases: TGTGCCAGCAGTATATCGGTAACCGGGGAGCTGTTTTTT. Translating it yields CASSISVTGELFF.

The chain uses TRBV11-3 and TRBJ1-4; D remains ambiguous. From germline, CDR1 is SGHNT and CDR2 YENEEA. The CDR3 contains 17 residues. Between the trimmed V and J ends, which lost 1 base and 0 bases, there was a span of 12 bases. The CDR3 DNA follows: TGTGCCAGCAGCTTAGCACTACGCAGACCAACTAATGAAAAACTGTTTTTT. This gives the protein CASSLALRRPTNEKLFF.

This clone was counted a single time. The gene calls are TRBV5-1 and TRBJ1-1, with 8 bases lining up with TRBD1. Germline V gene sequence: CDR1 SGHRS, CDR2 YFSETQ. The CDR3 covers 14 residues. V dropped 1 base and J dropped 5; count of bases not matched to a gene: 4. This CDR3 reads CASSLTGGRTEAFF. CDR3 DNA: TGCGCCAGCAGCTTGACAGGGGGTCGGACTGAAGCTTTCTTT.

The rearrangement links TRBV11-2 to TRBJ2-1; the match to TRBD2 covers 11 bases. CDR3 size: 15 residues. Losses at the gene ends were 2 bases for V and 6 bases for J; bases not matched to a gene: 3. Germline lookup yields CDR1 SGHAT and CDR2 FQNNGV. The CDR3 loop reads CASSLTSGSTNEQFF. The CDR3 DNA reads as TGTGCCAGCAGCTTAACTAGCGGGAGTACCAATGAGCAGTTCTTC.

The V and J genes are TRBV7-2 and TRBJ2-7; TRBD2 matches at 7 bases. The V segment lost 5 bases and the J segment 6 bases; nucleotides outside the gene matches: 10. CDR3 length: 14 residues. Germline-derived CDR1 and CDR2 are SGHTA and FQGNSA. The CDR3 is CASSPNGGSREQYF. CDR3 in DNA: TGTGCCAGCAGCCCAAACGGGGGGTCACGCGAGCAGTACTTC.

The rearrangement uses TRBV4-3 and TRBJ2-4; no firm D call. The CDR3 has 15 amino acids. CDR1 LGHNA and CDR2 YSLEER come from the germline V gene. V was cut by 0 bases and J by 8 bases, with 14 bases left in between. This chain's CDR3 is CASSQDKEWSYIQYF. The CDR3 nucleotides read TGCGCCAGCAGCCAAGATAAAGAGTGGTCATACATTCAGTACTTC.

This clone showed up just once. The chain couples TRBV5-4 to TRBJ1-1, with D perhaps TRBD1 (6 bases). CDR1 is SGHNT and CDR2 is YYREEE in the germline V gene (reference sequence). Trimming shortened V by 4 bases and J by 8 bases, and 21 bases separated the two germline ends. The CDR3 length is 15 residues. The CDR3 loop is CASSAAGSRGGEAFF. The CDR3 DNA reads TGTGCCAGCAGCGCAGCCGGGTCCAGAGGGGGAGAAGCTTTCTTT.

The chain combines TRBV10-3 with TRBJ2-7, with TRBD1 identical over 12 bases. The CDR3 runs 17 residues. Germline V gene sequence: CDR1 ENHRY, CDR2 SYGVKD. The V gene end was trimmed by 4 bases and the J gene end by 3 bases; junction bases not matched to a gene: 10. This CDR3 is CAISGSTGTGGVYEQYF. CDR3 sequence (DNA): TGTGCCATCAGTGGGTCTACCGGGACAGGGGGCGTCTACGAGCAGTACTTC.

The chain couples TRBV9 to TRBJ2-5; D may be TRBD1 (6 bases). Germline values: CDR1 SGDLS, CDR2 YYNGEE. The CDR3 length is 16 residues. V lost 0 bases to trimming and J lost 7 bases, with 19 bases between them. In DNA, the CDR3 is TGTGCCAGCAGCGTAGGGATAACAGGGTTGGGGATGACCCAGTACTTC. This codes for CASSVGITGLGMTQYF.

The rearrangement links TRBV19 to TRBJ1-2; maybe TRBD1 (6 bases). Germline CDR1 and CDR2: LNHDA and SQIVND (reference sequence). The CDR3 runs to 14 residues. V lost 3 bases and J 8 bases, leaving 16 bases between the germline ends. Here the CDR3 reads CASSISADRGGYTF. CDR3 in DNA: TGTGCCAGTAGTATCTCTGCGGACAGAGGGGGCTACACCTTC.

The V call is TRBV10-3, the J call TRBJ2-3; 8 nucleotides agree with TRBD2. V lost 4 bases and J lost 2; bases outside the gene matches: 8. The germline CDR1 and CDR2 sequences are ENHRY and SYGVKD. CDR3 length: 16 residues. CDR3 DNA: TGTGCCATCAGTGCGGTGACTAGCGCCGACACAGATACGCAGTATTTT. Translated, it gives CAISAVTSADTDTQYF.

The chain joins TRBV11-2 to TRBJ1-1; tentative D call: TRBD1 (6 bases). The germline gives CDR1 SGHAT, CDR2 FQNNGV. V was trimmed by 1 base and J by 5 bases, leaving 14 bases between them. CDR3 length equals 15 residues. CDR3 sequence reads: CASSLAGGLGTEAFF. The CDR3, as DNA: TGTGCCAGCAGCTTAGCCGGGGGGCTGGGGACTGAAGCTTTCTTT.